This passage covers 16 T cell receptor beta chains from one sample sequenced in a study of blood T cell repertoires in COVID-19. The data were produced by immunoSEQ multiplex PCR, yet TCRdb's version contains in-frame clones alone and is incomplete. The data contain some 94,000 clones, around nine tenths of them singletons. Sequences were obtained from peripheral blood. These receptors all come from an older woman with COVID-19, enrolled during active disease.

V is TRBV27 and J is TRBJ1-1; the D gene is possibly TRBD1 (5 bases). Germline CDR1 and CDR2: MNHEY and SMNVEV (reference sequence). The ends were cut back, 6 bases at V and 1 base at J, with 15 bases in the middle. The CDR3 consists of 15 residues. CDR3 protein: CASSDAGLENTEAFF. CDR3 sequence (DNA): TGTGCCAGCAGCGACGCGGGGCTCGAGAACACTGAAGCTTTCTTT.

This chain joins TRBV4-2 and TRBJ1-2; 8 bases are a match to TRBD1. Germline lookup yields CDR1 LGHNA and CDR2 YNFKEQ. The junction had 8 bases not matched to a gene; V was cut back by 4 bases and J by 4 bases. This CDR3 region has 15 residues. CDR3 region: CASSLGRDRSYGYTF. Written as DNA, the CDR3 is TGTGCCAGCAGCCTGGGTCGGGACAGGAGCTATGGCTACACCTTC.

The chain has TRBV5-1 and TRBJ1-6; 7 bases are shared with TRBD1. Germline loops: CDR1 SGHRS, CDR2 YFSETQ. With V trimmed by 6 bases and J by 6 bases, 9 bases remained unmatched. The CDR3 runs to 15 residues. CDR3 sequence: CASTSLAGGNSPLHF. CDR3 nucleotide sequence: TGCGCCAGCACCTCCCTGGCAGGGGGTAATTCACCCCTCCACTTT.

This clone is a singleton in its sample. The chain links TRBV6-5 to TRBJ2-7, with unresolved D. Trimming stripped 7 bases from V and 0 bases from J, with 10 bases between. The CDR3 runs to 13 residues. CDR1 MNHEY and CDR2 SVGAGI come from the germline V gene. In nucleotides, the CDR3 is TGTGCCAGCAAACAGACCGGCTCCTACGAGCAGTACTTC. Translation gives CASKQTGSYEQYF.

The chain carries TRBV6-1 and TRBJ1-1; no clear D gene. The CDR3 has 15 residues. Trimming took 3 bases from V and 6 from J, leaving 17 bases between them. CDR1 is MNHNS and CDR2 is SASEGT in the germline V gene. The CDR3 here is CASSDPGSLGAEAFF. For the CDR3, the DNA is TGTGCCAGCAGTGACCCCGGTTCGCTGGGCGCTGAAGCTTTCTTT.

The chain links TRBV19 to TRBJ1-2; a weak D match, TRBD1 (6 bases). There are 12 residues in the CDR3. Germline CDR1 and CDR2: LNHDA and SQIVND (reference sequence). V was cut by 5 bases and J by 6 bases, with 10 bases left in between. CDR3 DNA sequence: TGTGCCAGTAGTCTGGACAGCAATGGCTACACCTTC. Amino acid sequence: CASSLDSNGYTF.

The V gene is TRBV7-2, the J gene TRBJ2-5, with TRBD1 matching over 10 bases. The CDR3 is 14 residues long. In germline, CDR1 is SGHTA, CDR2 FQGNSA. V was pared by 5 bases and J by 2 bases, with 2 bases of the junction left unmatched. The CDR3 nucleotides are TGTGCCAGCAGCCCGGACAGGGGGCAAGAGACCCAGTACTTC. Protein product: CASSPDRGQETQYF.

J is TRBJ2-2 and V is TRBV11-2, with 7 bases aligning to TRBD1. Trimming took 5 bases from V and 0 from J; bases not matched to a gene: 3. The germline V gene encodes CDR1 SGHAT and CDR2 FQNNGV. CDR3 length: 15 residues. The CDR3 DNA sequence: TGTGCCAGCAGCCCGGACAGGACGAACACCGGGGAGCTGTTTTTT. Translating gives CASSPDRTNTGELFF.

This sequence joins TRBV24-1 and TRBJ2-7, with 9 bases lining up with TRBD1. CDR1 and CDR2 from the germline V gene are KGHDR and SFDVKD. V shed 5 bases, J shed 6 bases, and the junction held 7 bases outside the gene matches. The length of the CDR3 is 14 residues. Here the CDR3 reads CATSAGDRAGEQYF. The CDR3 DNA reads TGTGCCACCAGTGCCGGGGACAGGGCTGGCGAGCAGTACTTC.

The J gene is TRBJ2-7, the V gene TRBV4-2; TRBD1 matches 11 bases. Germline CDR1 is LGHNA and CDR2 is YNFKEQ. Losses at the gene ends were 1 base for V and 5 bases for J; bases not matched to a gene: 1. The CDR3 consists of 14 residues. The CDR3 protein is CASSQAGQGDEQYF. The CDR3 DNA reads TGTGCCAGCAGCCAAGCGGGACAGGGGGACGAGCAGTACTTC.

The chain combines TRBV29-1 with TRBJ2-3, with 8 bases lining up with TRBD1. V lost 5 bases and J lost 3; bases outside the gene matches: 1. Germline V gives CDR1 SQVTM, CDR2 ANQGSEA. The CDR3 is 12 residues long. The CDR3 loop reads CSVQGATDTQYF. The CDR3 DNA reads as TGCAGCGTTCAGGGGGCTACAGATACGCAGTATTTT.

The CDR3 is CASSITGALGSPLHF. The CDR3 DNA reads as TGTGCCAGCAGCATTACAGGGGCTCTGGGTTCACCCCTCCACTTT. The V gene is TRBV27, the J gene TRBJ1-6; 7 nucleotides align to TRBD1. Germline V CDR1 and CDR2: MNHEY, SMNVEV (reference sequence). CDR3 length: 15 amino acids. With V trimmed by 6 bases and J by 9 bases, 11 bases remained unmatched.

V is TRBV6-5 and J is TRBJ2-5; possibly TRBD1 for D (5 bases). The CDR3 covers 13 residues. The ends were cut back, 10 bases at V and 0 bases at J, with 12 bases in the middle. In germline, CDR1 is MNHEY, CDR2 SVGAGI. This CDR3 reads CATSRANQETQYF. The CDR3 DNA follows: TGTGCCACCTCCAGGGCAAACCAAGAGACCCAGTACTTC.

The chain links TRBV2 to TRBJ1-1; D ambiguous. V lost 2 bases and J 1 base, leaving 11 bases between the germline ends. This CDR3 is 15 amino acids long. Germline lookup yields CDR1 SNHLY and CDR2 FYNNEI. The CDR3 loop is CASSERAGANTEAFF. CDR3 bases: TGTGCCAGCAGTGAACGGGCGGGAGCGAACACTGAAGCTTTCTTT.

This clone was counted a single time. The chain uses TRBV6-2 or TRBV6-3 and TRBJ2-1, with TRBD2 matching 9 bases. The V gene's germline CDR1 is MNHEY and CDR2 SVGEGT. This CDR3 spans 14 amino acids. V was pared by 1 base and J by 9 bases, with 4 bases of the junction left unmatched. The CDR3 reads CASSYFSGGSEQFF. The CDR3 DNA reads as TGTGCCAGCAGTTACTTTAGCGGGGGAAGTGAGCAGTTCTTC.

The CDR3 DNA is TGTGCCACCAGCAGGCCGACAGGGCCAAGCACAGATACGCAGTATTTT. Its translation: CATSRPTGPSTDTQYF. The chain uses TRBV15 and TRBJ2-3, with 7 bases aligning to TRBD1. From germline, CDR1 is LNHNV and CDR2 YYDKDF (reference sequence). V shed 3 bases, J shed 0 bases, and the junction held 6 bases outside the gene matches. CDR3 length equals 16 residues.